Listed below are T cell receptor beta chains from one sample, sequenced in a study of CD8+ T cells in alopecia areata. This table comes from immunoSEQ multiplex PCR, and its TCRdb copy is limited to in-frame clones, with some not included. This sample has 55,000 to 75,000 clones; under 55% occur once, and the top ten carry 17%. This specimen consisted of CD8+ T cells sorted from blood, obtained at week 0. These receptors all come from a human donor with alopecia areata. Each CDR3 is given with its conserved first and last residue. A D gene is named only where the DNA matches it firmly. The size of a clone is reported for some rows only, either as once, few or many, or as a class for expanded clones.

size	J	D	V	CDR3	DNA
NA	TRBJ2-2	NA	TRBV7-2	CATTLRPGVEAGELFF	TGTGCCACCACCTTGCGTCCGGGAGTGGAGGCCGGGGAGCTGTTTTTT
NA	TRBJ2-2	NA	TRBV27	CASMEVTGELFF	TGTGCCAGCATGGAAGTCACCGGGGAGCTGTTTTTT
NA	TRBJ2-7	TRBD2	TRBV4-1	CASSPRLAGAPEQYF	TGCGCCAGCAGCCCGAGACTAGCGGGAGCACCCGAGCAGTACTTC
NA	TRBJ1-2	TRBD1	TRBV6-6	CASSYSDREDYGYTF	TGTGCCAGCAGTTATTCGGACAGGGAAGACTATGGCTACACCTTC
NA	TRBJ2-7	NA	TRBV7-3	CASSQGSGYEQYF	TGTGCCAGCAGTCAGGGTTCTGGTTACGAGCAGTACTTC
few	TRBJ2-1	TRBD2	TRBV25-1	CASSTSGRLNEQFF	TGTGCCAGTTCGACTAGCGGGAGATTAAATGAGCAGTTCTTC
many	TRBJ2-3	NA	TRBV11-2	CASSLGPTDTQYF	TGTGCCAGCAGCTTAGGCCCCACAGATACGCAGTATTTT
NA	TRBJ1-5	NA	TRBV15	CATSPSEGNQPQHF	TGTGCCACCAGCCCCTCGGAGGGCAATCAGCCCCAGCATTTT
NA	TRBJ1-2	TRBD1	TRBV29-1	CSVEQGAYGYTF	TGCAGCGTGGAACAGGGGGCCTATGGCTACACCTTC
NA	TRBJ1-2	NA	TRBV6-5	CASSFRTSNYGYTF	TGTGCCAGCAGTTTCAGGACCTCTAACTATGGCTACACCTTC
few	TRBJ2-1	NA	TRBV5-4	CASSSRYNEQFF	TGTGCCAGCAGCTCCAGGTACAATGAGCAGTTCTTC
few	TRBJ2-1	NA	TRBV6-5	CASRKPGPADEQFF	TGTGCCAGCAGAAAACCCGGACCTGCCGATGAGCAGTTCTTC
few	TRBJ2-5	NA	TRBV11-3	CASSSVETQYF	TGTGCCAGCAGCTCTGTGGAGACCCAGTACTTC
few	TRBJ2-7	TRBD2	TRBV27	CASSPGLAGSEQYF	TGTGCCAGCAGTCCCGGACTAGCGGGAAGCGAGCAGTACTTC
NA	TRBJ2-7	NA	TRBV5-6	CASSLGSSYEQYF	TGTGCCAGCAGCTTGGGGTCCTCCTACGAGCAGTACTTC
NA	TRBJ2-1	TRBD2	TRBV6-5	CASTTSGSAYNEQFF	TGTGCCAGCACGACTAGCGGGAGCGCCTACAATGAGCAGTTCTTC
few	TRBJ2-6	NA	TRBV28	CASTSKGRNRLGGANVLTF	TGTGCCAGCACCTCTAAGGGTCGGAACAGGCTCGGGGGGGCCAACGTCCTGACTTTC
few	TRBJ2-7	NA	TRBV29-1	CSVEEGRGGATYEQYF	TGCAGCGTTGAAGAGGGGAGAGGCGGGGCCACCTACGAGCAGTACTTC
NA	TRBJ2-5	NA	TRBV30	CARELARGETQYF	TGTGCCAGGGAGCTGGCCCGGGGAGAGACCCAGTACTTC
NA	TRBJ2-1	NA	TRBV4-1	CASSQEGSVSDEQFF	TGCGCCAGCAGCCAAGAGGGGAGTGTTTCGGATGAGCAGTTCTTC
NA	TRBJ2-3	TRBD2	TRBV4-2	CASSQDLAGGSTDTQYF	TGTGCCAGCAGCCAAGATCTAGCGGGAGGGAGCACAGATACGCAGTATTTT
few	TRBJ2-7	TRBD1	TRBV28	CASSLRDRAYEQYF	TGTGCCAGCAGTTTAAGGGACAGGGCCTACGAGCAGTACTTC
NA	TRBJ2-7	NA	TRBV15	CATSRGAGPLAEQYF	TGTGCCACCAGCAGAGGGGCGGGACCTCTGGCCGAGCAGTACTTC
few	TRBJ2-2	NA	TRBV11-3	CASSSRGSGTGELFF	TGTGCCAGCAGCTCGAGGGGGAGCGGGACCGGGGAGCTGTTTTTT
NA	TRBJ2-3	TRBD1	TRBV9	CASTNTGVDTDTQYF	TGTGCCAGCACCAATACAGGGGTAGACACAGATACGCAGTATTTT
NA	TRBJ1-5	NA	TRBV6-1	CASSERSRVRGQPQHF	TGTGCCAGCAGTGAAAGGAGCAGGGTTCGAGGTCAGCCCCAGCATTTT
NA	TRBJ2-4	NA	TRBV23-1	CASSQSFDLGLTLLAKNIQYF	TGCGCCAGCAGTCAATCGTTCGACCTAGGACTGACTCTTCTAGCCAAAAACATTCAGTACTTC
NA	TRBJ1-2	NA	TRBV2	CASRGPGESIYGYTF	TGTGCCAGCAGGGGCCCCGGGGAGTCCATCTATGGCTACACCTTC
NA	TRBJ2-7	TRBD1	TRBV15	CATSNFPTGEGEQYF	TGTGCCACCAGCAACTTTCCGACAGGGGAAGGCGAGCAGTACTTC
few	TRBJ2-5	NA	TRBV9	CASSGGTSKETQYF	TGTGCCAGCAGCGGAGGGACTTCCAAAGAGACCCAGTACTTC
NA	TRBJ1-2	TRBD1	TRBV9	CASSARTGNGYTF	TGTGCCAGCAGCGCCCGGACAGGGAATGGCTACACCTTC
few	TRBJ1-5	NA	TRBV7-9	CASSLAHPASNQPQHF	TGTGCCAGCAGCTTAGCGCATCCCGCTAGCAATCAGCCCCAGCATTTT
NA	TRBJ2-5	TRBD1	TRBV7-8	CASSRTGVSFQETQYF	TGTGCCAGCAGCCGGACAGGTGTATCTTTCCAAGAGACCCAGTACTTC
NA	TRBJ2-7	NA	TRBV4-1	CASSQLQSSSYEQYF	TGCGCCAGCAGCCAACTCCAGTCGAGCTCCTACGAGCAGTACTTC
NA	TRBJ2-5	NA	TRBV27	CASRLRSTYQETQYF	TGTGCCAGCAGGCTCCGGAGTACCTACCAAGAGACCCAGTACTTC
NA	TRBJ2-7	NA	TRBV6-5	CASSYSSGVEQYF	TGTGCCAGCAGTTACTCGAGCGGTGTCGAGCAGTACTTC
NA	TRBJ2-2	NA	TRBV6-1	CASSGYLSQGNTGELFF	TGTGCCAGCAGTGGCTACCTTAGCCAAGGGAACACCGGGGAGCTGTTTTTT
few	TRBJ2-3	NA	TRBV29-1	CSVPRPDTQYF	TGCAGCGTTCCTAGACCAGATACGCAGTATTTT